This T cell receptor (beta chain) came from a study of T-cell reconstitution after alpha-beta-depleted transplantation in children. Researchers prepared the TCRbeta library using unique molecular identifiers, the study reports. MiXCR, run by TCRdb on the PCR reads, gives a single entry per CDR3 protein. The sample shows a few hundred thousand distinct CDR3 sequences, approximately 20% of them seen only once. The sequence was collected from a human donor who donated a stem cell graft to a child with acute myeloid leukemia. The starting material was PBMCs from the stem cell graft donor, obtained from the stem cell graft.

CDR3 residues: CSVYDSTGELFF. In DNA form, the CDR3 reads TGCAGCGTCTACGACTCCACCGGGGAGCTGTTTTTT. This chain connects TRBV29-1 to TRBJ2-2; D is undetermined. CDR1 and CDR2 from the germline V gene are SQVTM and ANQGSEA. The germline V and J ends were trimmed by 6 bases and 4 bases, with 9 bases remaining between them. The CDR3 is made up of 12 amino acids.